This T cell receptor beta chain originates from a study of T cell responses to AZD1222 COVID-19 vaccine. General study findings and limits: A mostly white British donor set with more females was recruited, and clonal diversity was possibly underestimated. The study found vaccine-associated CD4 TCRs spanning spike, dominant at 160-218 and 743-854.

As regards this clone: Its antigen is not known.

Trimming took 4 bases from V and 0 from J; bases not matched to a gene: 3. Germline V CDR1 and CDR2: SEHNR, FQNEAQ (reference sequence). CDR3 length: 14 residues. Assay: immunoSEQ multiplex PCR; the TCRdb copy retains only in-frame clones and omits some. The sample includes 170,000 or so clones, about 90% of them seen just once. The V gene is TRBV7-9, the J gene TRBJ2-7; 7 bases are shared with TRBD1. This material consisted of peripheral blood, taken on day 0 of AZD1222 vaccination. This TCR was sampled from an adult in good health. The CDR3 region has the DNA TGTGCCAGCAGCTGGGACAGCGTCTCCTACGAGCAGTACTTC. Its protein is CASSWDSVSYEQYF.